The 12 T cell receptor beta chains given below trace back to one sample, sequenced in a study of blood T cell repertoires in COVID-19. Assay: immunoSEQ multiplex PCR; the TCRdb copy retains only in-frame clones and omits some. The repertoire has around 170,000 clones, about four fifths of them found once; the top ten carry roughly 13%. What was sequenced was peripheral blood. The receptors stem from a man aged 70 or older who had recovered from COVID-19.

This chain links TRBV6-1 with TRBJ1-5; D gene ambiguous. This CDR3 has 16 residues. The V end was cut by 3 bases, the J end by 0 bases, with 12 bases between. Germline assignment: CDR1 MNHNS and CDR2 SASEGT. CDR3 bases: TGTGCCAGCAGTGACGTCCCCGCGTATAGCAATCAGCCCCAGCATTTT. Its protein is CASSDVPAYSNQPQHF.

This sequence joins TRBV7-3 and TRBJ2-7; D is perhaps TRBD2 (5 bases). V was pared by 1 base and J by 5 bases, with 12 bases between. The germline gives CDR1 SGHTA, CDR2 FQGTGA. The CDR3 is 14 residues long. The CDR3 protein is CASSLSGSFDEQYF. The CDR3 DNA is TGTGCCAGCAGCTTAAGTGGGAGTTTCGACGAGCAGTACTTC.

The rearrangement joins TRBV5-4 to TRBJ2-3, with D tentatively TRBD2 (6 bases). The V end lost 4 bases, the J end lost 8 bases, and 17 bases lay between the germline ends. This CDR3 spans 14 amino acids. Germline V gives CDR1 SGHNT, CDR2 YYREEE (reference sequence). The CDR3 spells CASSNTGGNVTQYF. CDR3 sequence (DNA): TGTGCCAGCAGCAACACTGGCGGGAACGTTACGCAGTATTTT.

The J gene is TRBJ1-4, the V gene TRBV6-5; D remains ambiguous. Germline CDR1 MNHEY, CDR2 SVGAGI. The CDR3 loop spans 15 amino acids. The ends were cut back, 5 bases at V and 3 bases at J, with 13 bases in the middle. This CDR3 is CASSPRSSPNEKLFF. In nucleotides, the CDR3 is TGTGCCAGCAGTCCCAGGTCGAGCCCTAATGAAAAACTGTTTTTT.

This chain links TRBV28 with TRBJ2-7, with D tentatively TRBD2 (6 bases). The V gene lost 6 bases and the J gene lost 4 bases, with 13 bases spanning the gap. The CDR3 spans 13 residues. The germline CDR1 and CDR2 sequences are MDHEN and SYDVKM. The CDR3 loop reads CASSGGVGYEQYF. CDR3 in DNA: TGTGCCAGCAGCGGGGGAGTAGGGTACGAGCAGTACTTC.

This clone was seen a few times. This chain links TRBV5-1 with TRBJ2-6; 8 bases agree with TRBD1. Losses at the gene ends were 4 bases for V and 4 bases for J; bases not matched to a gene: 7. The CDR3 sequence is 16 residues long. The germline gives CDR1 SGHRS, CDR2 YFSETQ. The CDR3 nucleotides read TGCGCCAGCAGCGAACAGGGGGTAAGAGGGGCCAACGTCCTGACTTTC. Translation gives CASSEQGVRGANVLTF.

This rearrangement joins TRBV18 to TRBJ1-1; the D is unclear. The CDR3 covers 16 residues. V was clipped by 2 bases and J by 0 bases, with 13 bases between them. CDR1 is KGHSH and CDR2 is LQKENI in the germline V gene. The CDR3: CASSPNNVGMNTEAFF. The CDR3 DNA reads TGTGCCAGCTCACCAAATAACGTCGGGATGAACACTGAAGCTTTCTTT.

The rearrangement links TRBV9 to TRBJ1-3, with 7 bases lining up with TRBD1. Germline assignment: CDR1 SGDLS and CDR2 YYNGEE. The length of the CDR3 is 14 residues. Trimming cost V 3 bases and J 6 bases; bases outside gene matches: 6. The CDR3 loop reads CASSAGGTENTIYF. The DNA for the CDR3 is TGTGCCAGCAGCGCGGGCGGGACAGAAAACACCATATATTTT.

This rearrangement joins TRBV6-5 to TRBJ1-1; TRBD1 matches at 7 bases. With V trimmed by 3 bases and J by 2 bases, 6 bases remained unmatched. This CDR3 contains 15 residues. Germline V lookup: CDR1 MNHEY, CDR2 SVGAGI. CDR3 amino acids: CASSYSGQLNTEAFF. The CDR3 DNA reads TGTGCCAGCAGTTATTCGGGACAGCTAAACACTGAAGCTTTCTTT.

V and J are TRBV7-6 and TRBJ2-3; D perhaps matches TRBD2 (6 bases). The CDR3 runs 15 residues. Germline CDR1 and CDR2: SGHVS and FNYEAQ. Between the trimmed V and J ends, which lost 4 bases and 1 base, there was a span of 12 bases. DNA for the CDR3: TGTGCCAGCAGCTCCCAGCGGGCGGGCACAGATACGCAGTATTTT. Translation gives CASSSQRAGTDTQYF.

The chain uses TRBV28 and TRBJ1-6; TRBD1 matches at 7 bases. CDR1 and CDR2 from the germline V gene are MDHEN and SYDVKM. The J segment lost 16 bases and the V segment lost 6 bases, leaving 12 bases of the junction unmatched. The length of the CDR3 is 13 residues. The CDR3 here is CASSTNSDRALHF. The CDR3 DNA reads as TGTGCCAGCAGCACTAACTCTGACAGGGCTCTCCACTTT.

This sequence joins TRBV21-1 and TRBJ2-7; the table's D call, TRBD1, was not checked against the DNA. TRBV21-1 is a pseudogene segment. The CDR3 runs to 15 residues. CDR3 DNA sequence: TGTGCCAGCAGCAGCCGGGACAGGATTCTTCGCGAGCAGTACTTC. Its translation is CASSSRDRILREQYF.